The source of this T cell receptor (beta chain) is a study of T-cell reconstitution after alpha-beta-depleted transplantation in children. This clonotype has ten or more counts. The V and J ends lost 1 base and 3 bases, in that order; junction bases with no gene match: 3. The CDR3 runs to 15 residues. Preparing the TCRbeta library involved the use of unique molecular identifiers. TCRdb redid the calling of the PCR reads with MiXCR, one entry per CDR3 protein. The profile covers some 280,000 distinct CDR3 sequences, with over 8% appearing a single time and around 9.1% taken by the ten largest. The J gene is TRBJ1-5, the V gene TRBV12-3 or TRBV12-4; TRBD1 matches 7 bases. The specimen was PBMCs from the stem cell graft donor, collected from the stem cell graft. The origin of this receptor is a human donor who donated a stem cell graft to a child with SCID. CDR3 region: CASSLGDSPNQPQHF. The CDR3 region has the DNA TGTGCCAGCAGTTTAGGGGACAGCCCCAATCAGCCCCAGCATTTT.